These T cell receptor beta chains were read from a single sample in a study of a mutant IDH1 vaccine in newly diagnosed glioma. These receptors' antigens are unknown. TCRdb's copy holds only in-frame clones and misses some; the assay was immunoSEQ multiplex PCR. In the table there are approximately 45,000 clones, 88% of which are singletons. Sequences were derived from PBMCs, sampled from a glioma patient whose treatment included an IDH1 peptide vaccine. The receptors shown here come from a woman aged 40 to 50 with glioma. Each CDR3 is given with its conserved first and last residue. Each record gives: V gene, clone size, J gene, D gene, CDR3 DNA, CDR3 protein. The D gene is left open where the match is weak. Clone size is stated in some rows and not others, as once, few, many or a class when expanded.

>TRBV2|NA|TRBJ2-1|NA
TGTGCCAGCACTAAACGGGGGGCAGGCTACAATGAGCAGTTCTTC
CASTKRGAGYNEQFF
>TRBV5-6|NA|TRBJ2-1|NA
TGTGCCAGCAGCTTGGATTTTTCGAATGAGCAGTTCTTC
CASSLDFSNEQFF
>TRBV11-2|NA|TRBJ2-1|TRBD2
TGTGCCAGCAGCCCCCGACTAGCGGGAGCTGGCAATGAGCAGTTCTTC
CASSPRLAGAGNEQFF
>TRBV4-1|NA|TRBJ1-3|NA
TGCGCCAGCACCCCCCGCGGTCGGGGGATAGATTCTGGAAACACCATATATTTT
CASTPRGRGIDSGNTIYF
>TRBV2|NA|TRBJ1-1|NA
TGTGCCAGCAGAAGCATTTTGACAGGTCCCATAGAGAACACTGAAGCTTTCTTT
CASRSILTGPIENTEAFF
>TRBV4-3|NA|TRBJ2-2|NA
TGCGCCAGCAGCCAAGATTTCGGTAGCTCTTTAGTTTCTACCGGGGAGCTGTTTTTT
CASSQDFGSSLVSTGELFF
>TRBV2|NA|TRBJ2-7|NA
TGTGCCAGCAGTGAGCAGGCGGCCTACGAGCAGTACTTC
CASSEQAAYEQYF
>TRBV6-5|few|TRBJ2-2|NA
TGTGCCAGCCGTACGGTGGGCACCGGGGAGCTGTTTTTT
CASRTVGTGELFF
>TRBV10-3|NA|TRBJ2-3|NA
TGTGCCATCAAGAAGGTACAGAGCACAGATACGCAGTATTTT
CAIKKVQSTDTQYF
>TRBV9|few|TRBJ1-1|NA
TGTGCCAGCAGCGTAGTGGGCAAGAACACTGAAGCTTTCTTT
CASSVVGKNTEAFF
>TRBV5-4|NA|TRBJ2-7|NA
TGTGCCAGCAGCTTGTCGGCGGGCCTTAACTACGAGCAGTACTTC
CASSLSAGLNYEQYF
>TRBV28|NA|TRBJ2-3|NA
TGTGCCAGCAGTTCCCCCGTGGGCAGATTAAGCACAGATACGCAGTATTTT
CASSSPVGRLSTDTQYF
>TRBV2|NA|TRBJ1-5|NA
TGTGCCAGCACCCCGGTTGGGAAGAGTCAGCCCCAGCATTTT
CASTPVGKSQPQHF
>TRBV4-2|NA|TRBJ2-3|NA
TGTGCCAGCAGCCAAGATCCGGACCTATACACAGATACGCAGTATTTT
CASSQDPDLYTDTQYF
>TRBV4-3|NA|TRBJ1-5|NA
TGCGCCAGCAGCCAAGTATGGGATAGCAATCAGCCCCAGCATTTT
CASSQVWDSNQPQHF
>TRBV29-1|NA|TRBJ2-2|NA
TGCAGCGTTGAACCTACAGGGAACACCGGGGAGCTGTTTTTT
CSVEPTGNTGELFF
>TRBV7-9|NA|TRBJ2-7|NA
TGTGCCAGCAGCTTAGTGGGTTACGAGCAGTACTTC
CASSLVGYEQYF
>TRBV6-5|once|TRBJ1-5|TRBD1
TGTGCCAGCAGACCGGACAGGGTAGTTGGACAGCCCCAGCATTTT
CASRPDRVVGQPQHF
>TRBV7-2|NA|TRBJ2-3|TRBD2
TGTGCCAGCAGCTTTAGCGGGGGGGGTGCGGATACGCAGTATTTT
CASSFSGGGADTQYF
>TRBV11-2|once|TRBJ2-1|NA
TGTGCCAGCAGCTTAGAACCGGGCGTAGACAATGAGCAGTTCTTC
CASSLEPGVDNEQFF
>TRBV7-9|NA|TRBJ1-1|NA
TGTGCCAGCAGCTTCCCAGGGTTTGAAGCTTTCTTT
CASSFPGFEAFF
>TRBV6-6|NA|TRBJ1-4|TRBD1
TGTGCCAGCAGTTACGTCAGGGGGCTTAATGAAAAACTGTTTTTT
CASSYVRGLNEKLFF
>TRBV18|NA|TRBJ1-2|NA
TGTGCCAGCTCACCACTAGTAGAAGAGAACTATGGCTACACCTTC
CASSPLVEENYGYTF
>TRBV7-2|NA|TRBJ1-2|TRBD1
TGTGCCAGCAGCTCCCGACAGGGAGGGTCGAGCTACACCTTC
CASSSRQGGSSYTF
>TRBV5-1|NA|TRBJ1-2|NA
TGCGCCAGCAGCACGGCCGAGGGGGGAGACTACACCTTC
CASSTAEGGDYTF
>TRBV7-9|NA|TRBJ2-3|NA
TGTGCCAGCAGCCCACAGGGAGTGAGCACAGATACGCAGTATTTT
CASSPQGVSTDTQYF
>TRBV18|NA|TRBJ2-5|NA
TGTGCCAGCTCACCGTCACAGCTACAAGAGACCCAGTACTTC
CASSPSQLQETQYF